This passage covers 5 T cell receptor beta chains from one sample sequenced in a study of blood T cell repertoires in COVID-19. Sequenced by immunoSEQ multiplex PCR; TCRdb stores in-frame clones only, minus some. Found here are roughly 170,000 clones, 85% to 90% of them singletons; the top ten hold about 12%. The sample comprised peripheral blood. Receptor source: a woman between 70 and 85 years old with COVID-19, enrolled during active disease.

This chain joins TRBV11-3 and TRBJ2-7, with D possibly being TRBD1 (5 bases). Germline V gives CDR1 SGHNT, CDR2 YENEEA. There are 14 residues in the CDR3. V was shortened by 2 bases and J by 7 bases, with 15 bases between the two germline ends. CDR3 sequence (DNA): TGTGCCAGCAGCTTACACAGGATGGCCTGGGAGCAGTACTTC. It translates to CASSLHRMAWEQYF.

This clone occurred once. The chain joins TRBV4-1 to TRBJ2-2, with no clear D. Germline V gene data show CDR1 as MGHRA and CDR2 as YSYEKL. Trimming shortened V by 4 bases and J by 2 bases, and 8 bases separated the two germline ends. This CDR3 has 14 residues. CDR3 bases: TGCGCCAGCAGCCTTTCTAAAAACACCGGGGAGCTGTTTTTT. It encodes CASSLSKNTGELFF.

The V gene is TRBV2, the J gene TRBJ1-5; 8 nucleotides line up with TRBD1. Germline CDR1 is SNHLY and CDR2 is FYNNEI. CDR3 length equals 13 residues. V gave up 6 bases and J gave up 6 bases; unmatched junction bases: 4. DNA for the CDR3: TGTGCCAGCAGAGGACAGGGAGGTCAGCCCCAGCATTTT. As protein: CASRGQGGQPQHF.

V is TRBV4-1 and J is TRBJ1-2; no firm D call. The V and J ends lost 5 bases and 8 bases respectively, with 15 bases between them. CDR1 MGHRA and CDR2 YSYEKL come from the germline V gene. The CDR3 runs to 13 residues. The CDR3 bases are TGCGCCAGCAGCACTCCCCCTTACGGGGGCTACACCTTC. Amino acids: CASSTPPYGGYTF.

J is TRBJ2-2 and V is TRBV5-5; 7 bases are shared with TRBD1. V dropped 2 bases and J dropped 0; count of bases not matched to a gene: 4. The CDR3 is made up of 16 amino acids. Germline lookup yields CDR1 SGHKS and CDR2 YYEKEE (reference sequence). The CDR3 loop is CASSLPGGTNTGELFF. CDR3 coding DNA: TGTGCCAGCAGCTTACCAGGGGGAACGAACACCGGGGAGCTGTTTTTT.